The rows below give T cell receptor beta chains drawn from one sample of a study of T-cell reconstitution after alpha-beta-depleted transplantation in children. TCRdb re-analysed the PCR reads in MiXCR, keeping a single row per CDR3 protein. The sample shows about a million distinct CDR3 sequences, about 29% of them seen only once. The input for sequencing was PBMCs, mostly from graft donor cells, taken 360 days after TCRalphabeta/CD19-depleted stem cell transplant. Receptor source: a boy younger than two who had a stem cell transplant for SCID, so the T cells may come from the graft donor. Both conserved end residues are part of each CDR3. Fields, in order: D gene, J gene, clone size, V gene, CDR3 protein, CDR3 DNA. A D gene is named only where the DNA matches it firmly. Not all rows give a size; the values are once, few, many and, for expanded clones, a class.

d_gene: .
j_gene: TRBJ2-2
abundance: .
v_gene: TRBV24-1
CDR3aa: CATQGDTGELFF
CDR3nt: TGTGCTACACAGGGAGACACCGGGGAGCTGTTTTTT

d_gene: .
j_gene: TRBJ2-3
abundance: few
v_gene: TRBV5-1
CDR3aa: CASTSQAFTDTQYF
CDR3nt: TGCGCCAGCACCTCGCAGGCCTTCACAGATACGCAGTATTTT

d_gene: TRBD1
j_gene: TRBJ2-3
abundance: .
v_gene: TRBV4-1
CDR3aa: CASYGQGAKTDTQYF
CDR3nt: TGCGCCAGCTATGGACAGGGGGCTAAAACAGATACGCAGTATTTT

d_gene: TRBD1
j_gene: TRBJ2-2
abundance: .
v_gene: TRBV10-3
CDR3aa: CAITSDRVGTGELFF
CDR3nt: TGTGCCATCACCTCGGACAGGGTGGGCACCGGGGAGCTGTTTTTT

d_gene: TRBD1
j_gene: TRBJ2-7
abundance: .
v_gene: TRBV12-3/TRBV12-4
CDR3aa: CASSLTGIPYEQYF
CDR3nt: TGTGCCAGCAGTTTGACAGGGATTCCCTACGAGCAGTACTTC

d_gene: .
j_gene: TRBJ2-1
abundance: .
v_gene: TRBV7-2
CDR3aa: CASIGGHNEQFF
CDR3nt: TGTGCCAGCATTGGCGGACACAATGAGCAGTTCTTC

d_gene: TRBD1
j_gene: TRBJ2-7
abundance: .
v_gene: TRBV20-1
CDR3aa: CSAGTGQSSYEQYF
CDR3nt: TGCAGTGCGGGGACAGGCCAGAGCTCCTACGAGCAGTACTTC

d_gene: .
j_gene: TRBJ2-7
abundance: .
v_gene: TRBV27
CDR3aa: CASSLWPPQEVTYEQYF
CDR3nt: TGTGCCAGCAGTTTATGGCCCCCGCAGGAGGTTACATACGAGCAGTACTTC

d_gene: .
j_gene: TRBJ1-1
abundance: .
v_gene: TRBV12-3/TRBV12-4
CDR3aa: CASRARWGTEAFF
CDR3nt: TGTGCCAGCAGGGCCAGGTGGGGCACTGAAGCTTTCTTT

d_gene: .
j_gene: TRBJ2-7
abundance: .
v_gene: TRBV28
CDR3aa: CASSFPGPPYEQYF
CDR3nt: TGTGCCAGCAGTTTCCCAGGGCCTCCCTACGAGCAGTACTTC

d_gene: TRBD1
j_gene: TRBJ1-5
abundance: .
v_gene: TRBV11-1
CDR3aa: CASMRTAGTGHNQPQHF
CDR3nt: TGTGCCAGCATGAGGACAGCCGGGACAGGACACAATCAGCCCCAGCATTTT

d_gene: .
j_gene: TRBJ1-2
abundance: few
v_gene: TRBV3-1
CDR3aa: CASSQDSAALWGYTF
CDR3nt: TGTGCCAGCAGCCAAGATTCGGCGGCCCTATGGGGCTACACCTTC

d_gene: TRBD1
j_gene: TRBJ2-1
abundance: .
v_gene: TRBV27
CDR3aa: CASSLSQGESYNEQFF
CDR3nt: TGTGCCAGCAGTTTATCCCAGGGGGAGTCCTACAATGAGCAGTTCTTC

d_gene: .
j_gene: TRBJ1-5
abundance: few
v_gene: TRBV20-1
CDR3aa: CSARDRAAGNNQPQHF
CDR3nt: TGCAGTGCTAGAGATCGGGCAGCCGGAAACAATCAGCCCCAGCATTTT

d_gene: .
j_gene: TRBJ2-4
abundance: few
v_gene: TRBV4-3
CDR3aa: CASSQGFRVENIQYF
CDR3nt: TGCGCCAGCAGCCAAGGTTTCAGGGTGGAAAACATTCAGTACTTC

d_gene: .
j_gene: TRBJ2-2
abundance: many
v_gene: TRBV5-4
CDR3aa: CASSPWGSRNTGELFF
CDR3nt: TGTGCCAGCAGCCCCTGGGGCAGTAGGAACACCGGGGAGCTGTTTTTT

d_gene: TRBD2
j_gene: TRBJ2-2
abundance: .
v_gene: TRBV12-3/TRBV12-4
CDR3aa: CASSLAPLAGVNTGELFF
CDR3nt: TGTGCCAGCAGTTTAGCGCCTTTAGCGGGGGTCAACACCGGGGAGCTGTTTTTT

d_gene: .
j_gene: TRBJ1-6
abundance: .
v_gene: TRBV20-1
CDR3aa: CSARGRYNSPLHF
CDR3nt: TGCAGTGCTAGAGGGAGGTATAATTCACCCCTCCACTTT

d_gene: TRBD1
j_gene: TRBJ2-7
abundance: few
v_gene: TRBV5-5
CDR3aa: CASSFVGQGYEQYF
CDR3nt: TGTGCCAGCAGCTTCGTAGGACAGGGCTACGAGCAGTACTTC

d_gene: TRBD2
j_gene: TRBJ2-3
abundance: .
v_gene: TRBV9
CDR3aa: CASSVTSGGRTDTQYF
CDR3nt: TGTGCCAGCAGCGTGACTAGCGGGGGTCGCACAGATACGCAGTATTTT

d_gene: .
j_gene: TRBJ2-1
abundance: many
v_gene: TRBV15
CDR3aa: CATSSGVGKTPMSSPTPFF
CDR3nt: TGTGCCACCAGCAGCGGGGTTGGCAAAACTCCAATGAGCAGCCCTACACCGTTCTTC

d_gene: TRBD2
j_gene: TRBJ2-1
abundance: .
v_gene: TRBV12-3/TRBV12-4
CDR3aa: CASSLIAGAGNEQFF
CDR3nt: TGTGCCAGCAGTTTAATAGCGGGGGCTGGTAATGAGCAGTTCTTC

d_gene: TRBD1
j_gene: TRBJ1-2
abundance: .
v_gene: TRBV5-1
CDR3aa: CASSSGTGLASDGYTF
CDR3nt: TGCGCCAGCAGCTCCGGGACAGGCCTCGCATCGGATGGCTACACCTTC